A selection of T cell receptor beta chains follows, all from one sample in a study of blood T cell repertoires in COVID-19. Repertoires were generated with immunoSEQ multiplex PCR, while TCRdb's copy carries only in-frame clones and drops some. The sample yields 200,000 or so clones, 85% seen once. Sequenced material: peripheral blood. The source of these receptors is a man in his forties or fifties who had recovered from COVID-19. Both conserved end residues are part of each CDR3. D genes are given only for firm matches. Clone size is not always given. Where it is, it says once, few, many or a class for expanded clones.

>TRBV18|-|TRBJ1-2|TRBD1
TGTGCCGGGGACAGGGGCGGCTATGGCTACACCTTC
CAGDRGGYGYTF
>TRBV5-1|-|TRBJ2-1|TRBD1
TGCGCCAGCAGCTCGGACAGGTACAATGAGCAGTTCTTC
CASSSDRYNEQFF
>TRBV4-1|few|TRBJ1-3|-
TGCGCCACTACAGAGTCCTTCGGCTCTGGAAACACCATATATTTT
CATTESFGSGNTIYF
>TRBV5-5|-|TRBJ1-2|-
TGTGCCAGCAGCTCGGACACCTATGGCTACACCTTC
CASSSDTYGYTF
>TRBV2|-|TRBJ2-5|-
TGTGCCAGCAGTGGCACAGGGAAAGAGACCCAGTACTTC
CASSGTGKETQYF
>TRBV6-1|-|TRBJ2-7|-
TGTGCCAGCAGTGAAGCGGCGGGGAGCTCCTACGAGCAGTACTTC
CASSEAAGSSYEQYF
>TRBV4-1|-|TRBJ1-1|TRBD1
TGCGCCAGCAGCCTCCAAGGGGGCAGGATGAACACTGAAGCTTTCTTT
CASSLQGGRMNTEAFF
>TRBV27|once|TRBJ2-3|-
TGTGCCAGCAGTTTAATTGCAGGGGCGGTTGGCACAGATACGCAGTATTTT
CASSLIAGAVGTDTQYF
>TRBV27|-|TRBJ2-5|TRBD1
TGTGCCAGCAGTTTATCCAGGGGGCGAGAGACCCAGTACTTC
CASSLSRGRETQYF
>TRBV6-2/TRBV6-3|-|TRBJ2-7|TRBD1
TGTGCCAGCAGCAGGACAGGGGAGTCCTACGAGCAGTACTTC
CASSRTGESYEQYF
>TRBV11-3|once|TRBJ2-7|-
TGTGCCAGCAGCTTAGAGACGGGGAAGCAGTACTTC
CASSLETGKQYF
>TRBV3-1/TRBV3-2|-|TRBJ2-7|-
TGTGCCAGCAGCCCCGGGACAACCACCTACGAGCAGTACTTC
CASSPGTTTYEQYF
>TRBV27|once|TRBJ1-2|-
TGTGCCAGCAGTTTTTCCGGGGGACGGTCCTATGGCTACACCTTC
CASSFSGGRSYGYTF
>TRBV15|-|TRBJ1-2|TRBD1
TGTGCCACCAGCAGAGATGATGAGGCAGGGGGCTCTTTCTATGGCTACACCTTC
CATSRDDEAGGSFYGYTF
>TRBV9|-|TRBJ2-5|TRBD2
TGTGCCAGCAGCGTAGCGGGAGGGATCGGAGAGACCCAGTACTTC
CASSVAGGIGETQYF
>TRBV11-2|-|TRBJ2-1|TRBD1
TGTGCCAGCAGCCCCTCGGACAGGTTTGAGCAGTTCTTC
CASSPSDRFEQFF
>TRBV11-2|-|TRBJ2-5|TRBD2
TGTGCCAGCAGCCTCTGGACTAGCGGGAGTTACGAGACCCAGTACTTC
CASSLWTSGSYETQYF
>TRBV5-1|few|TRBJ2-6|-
TGCGCCAGCAGCTTGCCAGGTTCCTTTGGGGCCAACGTCCTGACTTTC
CASSLPGSFGANVLTF
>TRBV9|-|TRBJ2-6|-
TGTGCCAGCAGCGTAGTAAACAGCAACTCTGGGGCCAACGTCCTGACTTTC
CASSVVNSNSGANVLTF
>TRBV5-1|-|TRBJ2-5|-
TGCGCCAGCAGCTTGCAATCGGCGGGGCGGGAGACCCAGTACTTC
CASSLQSAGRETQYF
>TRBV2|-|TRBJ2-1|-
TGTGCCAGCAGCGTAGCGCGGAACTCCTACAATGAGCAGTTCTTC
CASSVARNSYNEQFF
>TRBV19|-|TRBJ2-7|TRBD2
TGTGCCAGTAGTTCCGAAGGGACAAGCGGGAGTGGGGCCTACGAGCAGTACTTC
CASSSEGTSGSGAYEQYF
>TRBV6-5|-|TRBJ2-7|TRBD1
TGTGCCAGCAGTTACTCCGGAGGACAGGGGTACGAGCAGTACTTC
CASSYSGGQGYEQYF
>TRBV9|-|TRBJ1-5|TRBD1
TGTGCCAGCAGTCGACAGGGGGCCGGTCAGCCCCAGCATTTT
CASSRQGAGQPQHF
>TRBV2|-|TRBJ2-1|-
TGTGCCAGCAACTCTATCCGATCTTCTAACAATGAGCAGTTCTTC
CASNSIRSSNNEQFF
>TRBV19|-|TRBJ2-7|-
TGTGCCAGTAGTATTACTGGGATCGACAGCGAGCAGTACTTC
CASSITGIDSEQYF
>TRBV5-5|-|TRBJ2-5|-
TGTGCCAGCAGCTCTTTAGCGGAAGAGACCCAGTACTTC
CASSSLAEETQYF
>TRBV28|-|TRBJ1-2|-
TGTGCCAGCAGGAACCAGGGGCCCTCAAATGGCTACACCTTC
CASRNQGPSNGYTF
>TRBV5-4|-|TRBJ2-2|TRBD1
TGTGCCAGCAGCTCCATGCCCGGACAGGGATTTAACGGGGAGCTGTTTTTT
CASSSMPGQGFNGELFF
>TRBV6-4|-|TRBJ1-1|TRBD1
TGTGCCAGCAGTGAGAGGACAGGGTTCGGTGAAGCTTTCTTT
CASSERTGFGEAFF
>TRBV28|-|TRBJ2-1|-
TGTGCCAGCAGTTTCTCGTCAGGGGTTAAGCATGAGCAGTTCTTC
CASSFSSGVKHEQFF
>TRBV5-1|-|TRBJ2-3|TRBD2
TGCGCCAGCAGCCCGGGGACTAGCGGGAGGACAGATACGCAGTATTTT
CASSPGTSGRTDTQYF
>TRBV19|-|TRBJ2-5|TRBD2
TGTGCCAGTAGCCGGCGGACTAGCGGGAGGGTAGGAGAGACCCAGTACTTC
CASSRRTSGRVGETQYF
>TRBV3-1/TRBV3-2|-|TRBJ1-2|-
TGTGCCAGCAGCCAAGGTGCCCCCCTAAACTATGGCTACACCTTC
CASSQGAPLNYGYTF
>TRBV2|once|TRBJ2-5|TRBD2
TGTGCCAGCAGTGGTGGCGCAGCGGGAGTTCAAGAGACCCAGTACTTC
CASSGGAAGVQETQYF
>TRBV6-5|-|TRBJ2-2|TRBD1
TGTGCCAGCAGCCGGGACAGGGCCGGCACCGGGGAGCTGTTTTTT
CASSRDRAGTGELFF
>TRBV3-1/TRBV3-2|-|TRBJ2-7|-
TGTGCCAGCACTTATACCCGGGGCTCCTACGAGCAGTACTTC
CASTYTRGSYEQYF
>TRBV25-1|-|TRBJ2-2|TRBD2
TGTGCCAGCAGGACTAGCGGTCCGGGAGGGGAGCTGTTTTTT
CASRTSGPGGELFF
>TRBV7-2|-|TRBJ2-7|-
TGTGCCAGCAGCCCCTGGAGAGATAGCGAGCAGTACTTC
CASSPWRDSEQYF
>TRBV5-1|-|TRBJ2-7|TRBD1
TGCGCCAGCAGCGGGGACAGGGCCTACGAGCAGTACTTC
CASSGDRAYEQYF
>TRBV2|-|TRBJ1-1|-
TGTGCCAGCAGCGCCGACACGAACACTGAAGCTTTCTTT
CASSADTNTEAFF
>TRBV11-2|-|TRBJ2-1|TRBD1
TGTGCCAGCAGCTCGGACAGGGGGAACAATGAGCAGTTCTTC
CASSSDRGNNEQFF
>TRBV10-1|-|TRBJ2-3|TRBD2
TGCGCCAGCAGTGAGCTAGCGGGAATGCCAGATACGCAGTATTTT
CASSELAGMPDTQYF
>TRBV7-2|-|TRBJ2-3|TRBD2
TGTGCCAGCAGCCCGGGACTAGCGGGCAATACGCAGTATTTT
CASSPGLAGNTQYF
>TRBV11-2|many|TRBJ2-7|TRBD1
TGTGCCAGCAGCTCCGACAGGGTATCGTCCGAGCAGTACTTC
CASSSDRVSSEQYF
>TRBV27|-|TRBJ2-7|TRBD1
TGTGCCAGCAGTTTAGAGCAGGGGGCGTCCTACGAGCAGTACTTC
CASSLEQGASYEQYF
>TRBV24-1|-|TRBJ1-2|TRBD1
TGTGCCACCAGTGATGTGCCCGGGACAGGGGCCTCTAACTATGGCTACACCTTC
CATSDVPGTGASNYGYTF
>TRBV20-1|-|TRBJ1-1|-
TGCAGTGCGAGTCCCTATATGAGCACTGAAGCTTTCTTT
CSASPYMSTEAFF
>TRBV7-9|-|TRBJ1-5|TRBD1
TGTGCCAGCAGCTTCTCGGGACAGGTCAATCAGCCCCAGCATTTT
CASSFSGQVNQPQHF
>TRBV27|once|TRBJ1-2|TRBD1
TGTGCCAGCAGTTTATCTCAGGGGGGCCTGGGTACTAACTATGGCTACACCTTC
CASSLSQGGLGTNYGYTF
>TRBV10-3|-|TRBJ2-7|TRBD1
TGTGCCATCAGCAAAACCGGGACAGGGATTTACTACGAGCAGTACTTC
CAISKTGTGIYYEQYF
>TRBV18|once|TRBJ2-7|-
TGTGCCAGCTCACCACCGTTAGGGGGTATCTACGAGCAGTACTTC
CASSPPLGGIYEQYF
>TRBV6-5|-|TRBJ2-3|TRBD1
TGTGCCATTTCGGACAGGGGTAGCACAGATACGCAGTATTTT
CAISDRGSTDTQYF